The 25 T cell receptor beta chains below come from one sample, sequenced in a study of primary melanoma T cells and metastatic recurrence. Libraries were prepared by immunoSEQ multiplex PCR; TCRdb keeps only in-frame clonotypes and omits some of them. The sample has over 3,000 clones, approximately 82% seen once. The sequenced material came from melanoma tumor tissue. All receptors derive from a human donor with melanoma.

CDR3 in amino acids: CASSSSRGYSPLHF. As DNA, the CDR3 is TGTGCCAGCAGCTCTAGCAGGGGATATTCACCCCTCCACTTT. This chain links TRBV7-6 with TRBJ1-6; D may be TRBD1 (6 bases). Deletions cut 4 bases from V and 8 bases from J, with 12 bases between. The CDR3 contains 14 residues. Germline V gene sequence: CDR1 SGHVS, CDR2 FNYEAQ.

The chain links TRBV7-1 to TRBJ2-1; D gene unclear. TRBV7-1 belongs to the ORF category, with a function that is uncertain. Trimming left V 5 bases short and J 8 bases short, with 13 bases between. The CDR3 length is 13 residues. This chain's CDR3 is CASSPLSYDEQFF. Here the CDR3 DNA reads TGTGCCAGCAGCCCCCTATCTTACGATGAGCAGTTCTTC.

The V gene is TRBV30, the J gene TRBJ1-5; D is undetermined. Germline-derived CDR1 and CDR2 are GTSNPN and SVGIG (reference sequence). Deletions cut 0 bases from V and 1 base from J, with 7 bases between. The CDR3 spans 14 residues. CDR3 coding DNA: TGTGCCTGGAGTGTTCTTTGGAGCAATCAGCCCCAGCATTTT. It codes for CAWSVLWSNQPQHF.

The chain couples TRBV10-3 to TRBJ2-7; 8 bases are shared with TRBD1. This CDR3 has 16 amino acids. Germline trimming cut 0 bases from V and 0 bases from J; bases unmatched to any gene: 4. Germline V gene lookup returns CDR1 ENHRY and CDR2 SYGVKD. The chain's CDR3 is CAISESRDRSSYEQYF. Written as DNA, the CDR3 is TGTGCCATCAGTGAGTCAAGGGACAGGAGCTCCTACGAGCAGTACTTC.

The rearrangement joins TRBV16 to TRBJ1-5; TRBD1 matches 12 bases. CDR1 is KGHSY, CDR2 FQNENV, per germline. After removal of 0 bases from V and 5 bases from J, the junction contained 11 bases not matched to a gene. CDR3 length: 19 amino acids. CDR3 loop: CASSQSRGQGALFDQPQHF. DNA of the CDR3: TGTGCCAGCAGCCAATCGAGGGGACAGGGGGCCCTTTTTGATCAGCCCCAGCATTTT.

CDR3 amino acids: CASSPGGGRTDTQYF. CDR3 in DNA: TGTGCCAGTAGTCCCGGGGGAGGACGCACAGATACGCAGTATTTT. This sequence joins TRBV19 and TRBJ2-3; D is perhaps TRBD2 (6 bases). This CDR3 has 15 amino acids. V was cut by 5 bases and J by 1 base, with 13 bases left in between. Germline lookup yields CDR1 LNHDA and CDR2 SQIVND (reference sequence).

This clone turned up a few times. The rearrangement joins TRBV14 to TRBJ1-6, with D uncertain. The CDR3 length is 13 residues. Trimming took off 5 bases at V and 8 bases at J, with 10 bases between the two ends. CDR1 and CDR2 from the germline V gene are SGHDN and FVKESK. CDR3: CASSRDTHSPLHF. CDR3 bases: TGTGCCAGCAGCAGGGATACTCATTCACCCCTCCACTTT.

The rearrangement links TRBV9 to TRBJ2-5, with D possibly matching TRBD1 (6 bases). With 10 bases removed from V and 2 bases from J, the gap between germline ends came to 12 bases. The CDR3 sequence is 12 residues long. Germline loops: CDR1 SGDLS, CDR2 YYNGEE. CDR3 coding DNA: TGTGCCTCAAGGACAGTACAAGAGACCCAGTACTTC. Amino acids: CASRTVQETQYF.

CDR3: CASSSRIPDSGTDTQYF. The CDR3 DNA sequence: TGTGCCAGCTCATCCCGTATCCCGGACAGTGGCACAGATACGCAGTATTTT. The J gene is TRBJ2-3, the V gene TRBV18; possible D gene TRBD1, 6 bases. This CDR3 region has 17 residues. Germline V gene lookup returns CDR1 KGHSH and CDR2 LQKENI. Deletions cut 5 bases from V and 1 base from J, with 19 bases between.

The chain employs TRBV18 and TRBJ2-2, with 7 nucleotides matching TRBD1. Germline CDR1 reads KGHSH; CDR2 reads LQKENI. This CDR3 comprises 15 residues. V trimming: 2 bases; J trimming: 5 bases; junction bases outside the gene matches: 5. CDR3 nucleotide sequence: TGTGCCAGCTCACCAGGGGGACAGACTACCGGGGAGCTGTTTTTT. Its protein product is CASSPGGQTTGELFF.

The J gene is TRBJ2-7, the V gene TRBV11-3; 8 bases align to TRBD1. The germline V gene encodes CDR1 SGHNT and CDR2 YENEEA. The length of the CDR3 is 16 residues. Losses at the gene ends were 5 bases for V and 2 bases for J; bases not matched to a gene: 11. This chain's CDR3 is CASSAIGQGKTYEQYF. CDR3 in DNA: TGTGCCAGCAGCGCAATTGGACAGGGCAAGACCTACGAGCAGTACTTC. The variable domain in full, with the rest retrieved from reference TRBV11-3 and TRBJ2-7, is EAGVVQSPRYKIIEKKQPVAFWCNPISGHNTLYWYLQNLGQGPELLIRYENEEAVDDSQLPKDRFSAERLKGVDSTLKIQPAELGDSAVYLCASSAIGQGKTYEQYFGPGTRLTVT.

This sequence joins TRBV6-8 and TRBJ1-6; no clear D gene. V shed 5 bases and J shed 6 bases, with 8 bases lying between them. This CDR3 region has 13 residues. Germline CDR1 MNHGY, CDR2 SAAAGT. The CDR3 loop is CASSRLLNSPLHF. CDR3 bases: TGTGCCAGCAGTAGGCTTCTTAATTCACCCCTCCACTTT.

The chain employs TRBV6-8 and TRBJ1-2, with 8 bases aligning to TRBD1. Germline V gene lookup returns CDR1 MNHGY and CDR2 SAAAGT. The CDR3 length is 12 residues. V lost 6 bases, J lost 7 bases, and 4 bases stayed unmatched. The CDR3 DNA reads as TGTGCCAGCAGGCCGACAGGGGTTGGCTACACCTTC. It encodes CASRPTGVGYTF.

The V and J genes are TRBV5-1 and TRBJ2-7; D is uncertain. This CDR3 is built from 14 residues. Germline CDR1 and CDR2: SGHRS and YFSETQ. Trimming pared 4 bases from V and 0 bases from J, leaving 11 bases between. CDR3 sequence reads: CASSETPVSYEQYF. DNA of the CDR3: TGCGCCAGCAGCGAGACCCCGGTCTCCTACGAGCAGTACTTC.

This rearrangement joins TRBV6-8 to TRBJ2-7, with a possible D match to TRBD1 (6 bases). In germline, CDR1 is MNHGY, CDR2 SAAAGT. Trimming pared 5 bases from V and 3 bases from J, leaving 14 bases between. This CDR3 spans 14 amino acids. CDR3 loop: CASSLQGWGYEQYF. The CDR3 bases are TGTGCCAGCAGTCTACAGGGTTGGGGCTACGAGCAGTACTTC.

This chain links TRBV6-8 with TRBJ2-3; 9 positions match TRBD2. V gave up 4 bases and J gave up 4 bases; unmatched junction bases: 6. This CDR3 comprises 15 residues. Germline CDR1 MNHGY, CDR2 SAAAGT. The CDR3 loop reads CASSLLRGGADTQYF. For the CDR3, the DNA is TGTGCCAGCAGTTTGTTGCGGGGGGGCGCAGATACGCAGTATTTT.

This rearrangement joins TRBV29-1 to TRBJ2-7; a possible D gene is TRBD1 (6 bases). Trimming stripped 6 bases from V and 0 bases from J, with 21 bases between. Germline CDR1 SQVTM, CDR2 ANQGSEA. CDR3 length: 16 amino acids. The chain's CDR3 is CSVGAQGSSFSYEQYF. The DNA for the CDR3 is TGCAGCGTGGGGGCGCAGGGATCCTCTTTCTCCTACGAGCAGTACTTC.

The V call is TRBV23-1, the J call TRBJ1-4, with no clear D. TRBV23-1 is assigned to the ORF class and has an uncertain function. Trimming took off 6 bases at V and 8 bases at J, with 25 bases between the two ends. CDR3 length: 17 residues. CDR3 protein: CASSQGRNWEGMEKLFF. CDR3 DNA sequence: TGCGCCAGCAGCCAAGGCAGAAACTGGGAGGGAATGGAAAAACTGTTTTTT.

The chain is built from TRBV6-8 and TRBJ1-5; perhaps TRBD1 as D (6 bases). The V end lost 7 bases, the J end lost 9 bases, and 13 bases lay between the germline ends. Germline V gene data show CDR1 as MNHGY and CDR2 as SAAAGT. The CDR3 has 12 residues. The CDR3 sequence: CASTPGAGPQHF. The CDR3 DNA reads TGTGCCAGCACTCCGGGGGCAGGGCCCCAGCATTTT.

CDR3 loop: CASSAGGDTQYF. The CDR3 region has the DNA TGTGCCAGCAGTGCCGGAGGAGATACGCAGTATTTT. This sequence joins TRBV6-8 and TRBJ2-3, with a weak D call TRBD2 (5 bases). Germline-derived CDR1 and CDR2 are MNHGY and SAAAGT. The CDR3 is 12 residues long. With 5 bases removed from V and 5 bases from J, the gap between germline ends came to 8 bases.

This clone was seen a handful of times. Some base could not be read or is ambiguous, and its residue is marked X. V is TRBV4-1 and J is TRBJ2-1; a weak D match, TRBD1 (6 bases). The CDR3 extends over 17 amino acids. Germline assignment: CDR1 MGHRA and CDR2 YSYEKL. V was cut by 2 bases and J by 1 base, with 15 bases left in between. The DNA of the CDR3 is TGCGCCAGCAGCCAAAAARGAGAAGGGGGTTCCTACAATGAGCAGTTCTTC. It translates to CASSQKXEGGSYNEQFF.

The sample holds a few counts of this clone. The chain recombines TRBV15 with TRBJ2-1; 9 bases fit TRBD1. The germline V gene encodes CDR1 LNHNV and CDR2 YYDKDF (reference sequence). This CDR3 is built from 15 residues. The junction had 10 bases not matched to a gene; V was cut back by 5 bases and J by 8 bases. CDR3 sequence: CATSPDRGYFDEQFF. The CDR3 bases are TGTGCCACCAGCCCGGACAGGGGTTATTTCGATGAGCAGTTCTTC. Full variable domain (outside the CDR3, taken from reference TRBV15 and TRBJ2-1): DAMVIQNPRYQVTQFGKPVTLSCSQTLNHNVMYWYQQKSSQAPKLLFHYYDKDFNNEADTPDNFQSRRPNTSFCFLDIRSPGLGDTAMYLCATSPDRGYFDEQFFGPGTRLTVL.

The genes are TRBV6-8 and TRBJ2-2, with D tentatively TRBD1 (6 bases). The germline V gene has CDR1 MNHGY and CDR2 SAAAGT. The CDR3 contains 15 residues. V was shortened by 2 bases and J by 5 bases, with 12 bases between the two germline ends. The CDR3 region is CASSYGQSSTGELFF. DNA for the CDR3: TGTGCCAGCAGTTACGGACAGTCAAGTACCGGGGAGCTGTTTTTT.

The chain couples TRBV30 to TRBJ2-5, with TRBD2 matching 7 bases. This CDR3 has 13 residues. CDR1 and CDR2 (germline): GTSNPN, SVGIG (reference sequence). The J segment lost 4 bases and the V segment lost 5 bases, leaving 7 bases of the junction unmatched. The chain's CDR3 is CAWSFTGGETQYF. CDR3 DNA: TGTGCCTGGTCGTTTACGGGGGGAGAGACCCAGTACTTC.

The V call is TRBV11-3, the J call TRBJ2-7; D not certain. V lost 2 bases to trimming and J lost 0 bases, with 8 bases between them. CDR1 is SGHNT and CDR2 is YENEEA in the germline V gene. The CDR3 loop spans 14 amino acids. This CDR3 reads CASSLSDLSYEQYF. DNA of the CDR3: TGTGCCAGCAGCTTAAGTGACCTCTCCTACGAGCAGTACTTC.